A selection of T cell receptor beta chains follows, all from one sample in a study of blood T cell repertoires in COVID-19. Sequencing used immunoSEQ multiplex PCR; TCRdb keeps in-frame clones, though not all of them. This sample has around 210,000 clones, with around three quarters found just once. The sample comprised peripheral blood. Source of these receptors: an older woman with acute or convalescent COVID-19. Each CDR3 is given with its conserved first and last residue. Each record gives: D gene, V gene, J gene, clone size, CDR3 protein, CDR3 DNA. The D gene is left open where the match is weak. A row's size may be missing; if present it is once, few, many or a size class.

>TRBD1|TRBV6-5|TRBJ2-5|-
CASSYSRTGGTQYF
TGTGCCAGCAGTTACTCCCGGACAGGGGGGACCCAGTACTTC
>TRBD2|TRBV28|TRBJ2-3|once
CASRRAGAGRTQYF
TGTGCCAGCAGGCGAGCGGGAGCGGGACGTACGCAGTATTTT
>TRBD1|TRBV3-1/TRBV3-2|TRBJ1-1|few
CASSQPGGTEAFF
TGTGCCAGCAGCCAACCAGGGGGAACTGAAGCTTTCTTT
>TRBD1|TRBV5-1|TRBJ2-2|-
CASSLPGTAAAGELFF
TGCGCCAGCAGCTTACCCGGGACAGCTGCAGCCGGGGAGCTGTTTTTT
>TRBD1|TRBV5-1|TRBJ1-1|-
CASSLEQGAGGPEAFF
TGCGCCAGCAGCTTGGAACAGGGGGCCGGCGGGCCTGAAGCTTTCTTT
>-|TRBV24-1|TRBJ2-1|-
CATSDAFEGRVF
TGTGCCACCAGCGACGCCTTTGAAGGGCGGGTCTTC
>TRBD2|TRBV7-8|TRBJ2-7|-
CASSLSVTSGSHEQYF
TGTGCCAGCAGCCTTTCCGTGACTAGCGGGAGCCACGAGCAGTACTTC
>TRBD2|TRBV11-2|TRBJ2-2|once
CASSWREYTGELFF
TGTGCCAGCAGCTGGCGGGAGTATACCGGGGAGCTGTTTTTT
>-|TRBV6-5|TRBJ2-1|-
CASSSGNEQFF
TGTGCCAGCAGTTCAGGGAATGAGCAGTTCTTC
>TRBD1|TRBV19|TRBJ2-7|-
CASSINTGGVYEQYF
TGTGCCAGTAGTATAAACACAGGGGGTGTGTACGAGCAGTACTTC
>TRBD2|TRBV7-2|TRBJ2-1|-
CASSLTSGDYNEQFF
TGTGCCAGCAGCTTAACTAGCGGGGACTACAATGAGCAGTTCTTC
>-|TRBV7-2|TRBJ2-7|-
CASSFRNGAYEQYF
TGTGCCAGCAGCTTTCGGAACGGGGCCTACGAGCAGTACTTC
>TRBD2|TRBV7-3|TRBJ2-2|-
CASSLTGGRSGGELFF
TGTGCCAGCAGCTTAACGGGCGGGAGATCTGGCGGGGAGCTGTTTTTT
>-|TRBV6-5|TRBJ1-2|few
CASSPGLANYGYTF
TGTGCCAGCAGTCCTGGCCTAGCTAACTATGGCTACACCTTC
>TRBD2|TRBV28|TRBJ2-2|medium-sized
CASSQTSGSFFGELFF
TGTGCCAGCAGCCAAACTAGCGGGAGTTTCTTCGGGGAGCTGTTTTTT
>TRBD1|TRBV6-4|TRBJ1-1|few
CASSEDRGLGEAFF
TGTGCCAGCAGTGAGGACAGGGGCCTCGGGGAAGCTTTCTTT
>-|TRBV14|TRBJ2-6|few
CASEPLGAGANVLTF
TGTGCCAGCGAACCGTTAGGGGCTGGGGCCAACGTCCTGACTTTC
>-|TRBV19|TRBJ2-5|-
CASSMGGGETQYF
TGTGCCAGTAGTATGGGAGGCGGCGAGACCCAGTACTTC
>-|TRBV19|TRBJ2-2|-
CASNGGGGNTGELFF
TGTGCCAGTAACGGGGGAGGCGGGAACACCGGGGAGCTGTTTTTT
>TRBD2|TRBV4-2|TRBJ2-1|-
CASTALAGPYNEQFF
TGTGCCAGCACCGCCCTAGCGGGACCGTACAATGAGCAGTTCTTC
>-|TRBV30|TRBJ1-6|-
CAWSSTGGTPLHF
TGTGCCTGGAGTAGCACGGGGGGGACACCCCTCCACTTT
>TRBD1|TRBV10-3|TRBJ1-3|-
CAISENVGTGYSGNTIYF
TGTGCCATCAGTGAAAATGTGGGGACAGGGTATTCTGGAAACACCATATATTTT
>-|TRBV28|TRBJ2-4|-
CASSSHVRTKNIQYF
TGTGCCAGCAGCTCTCACGTGAGGACCAAAAACATTCAGTACTTC